Only a few counts were recorded for the clone carrying this TCR beta chain. The CDR3 extends over 17 amino acids. Trimming stripped 7 bases from V and 3 bases from J, with 25 bases between. Germline V gene lookup returns CDR1 MNHNS and CDR2 SASEGT. The data were taken from a study of quantifying T cell responses using KT2 cells. Across the study: cDNA was made from DNase-treated RNA using alpha and beta constant primers. The second PCR was a qPCR stopped at a predetermined fluorescence threshold.

The cDNA 3' end received a ligated oligonucleotide with a UMI. The first PCR ran approximately 4 cycles with an equimolar RC1.1 and RC1.2 beta primer mix. Starting with the second PCR, alpha and beta TCR chains went through separate processing. TCRdb called the UMI-ligation and nested PCR reads again in MiXCR, with one record for every CDR3 protein. The sample has fewer than 40,000 distinct CDR3 sequences; about 7.1% are singletons. The sequence derives from a human donor. The source material was PBMCs spiked with cells of the T cell clone KT2. The chain links TRBV6-1 to TRBJ2-7, with D possibly called TRBD1 or TRBD2 (5 bases each). CDR3 in amino acids: CASTEGSSGTNFYEQYF. CDR3 in DNA: TGTGCCAGCACCGAAGGATCGTCCGGGACCAACTTCTACGAGCAGTACTTC.